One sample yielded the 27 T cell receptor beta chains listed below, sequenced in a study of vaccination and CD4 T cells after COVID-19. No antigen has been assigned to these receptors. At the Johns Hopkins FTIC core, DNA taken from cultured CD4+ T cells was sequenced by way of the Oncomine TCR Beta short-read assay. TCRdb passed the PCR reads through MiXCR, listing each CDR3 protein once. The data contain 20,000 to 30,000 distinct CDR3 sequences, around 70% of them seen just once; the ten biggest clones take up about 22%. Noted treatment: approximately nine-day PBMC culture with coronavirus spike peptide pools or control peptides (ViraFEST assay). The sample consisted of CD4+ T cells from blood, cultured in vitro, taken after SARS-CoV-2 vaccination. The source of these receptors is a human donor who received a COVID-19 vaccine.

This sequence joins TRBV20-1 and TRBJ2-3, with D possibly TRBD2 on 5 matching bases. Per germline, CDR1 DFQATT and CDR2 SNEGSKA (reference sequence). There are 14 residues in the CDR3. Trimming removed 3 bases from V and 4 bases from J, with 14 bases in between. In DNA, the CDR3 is TGCAGTGCTAGTCACGGGGAGAAGGCAGATACGCAGTATTTT. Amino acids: CSASHGEKADTQYF.

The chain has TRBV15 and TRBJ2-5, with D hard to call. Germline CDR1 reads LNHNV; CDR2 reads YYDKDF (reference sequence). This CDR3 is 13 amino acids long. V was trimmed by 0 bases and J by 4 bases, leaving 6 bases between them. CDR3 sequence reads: CATSRDKGETQYF. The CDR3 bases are TGTGCCACCAGCAGAGATAAGGGAGAGACCCAGTACTTC.

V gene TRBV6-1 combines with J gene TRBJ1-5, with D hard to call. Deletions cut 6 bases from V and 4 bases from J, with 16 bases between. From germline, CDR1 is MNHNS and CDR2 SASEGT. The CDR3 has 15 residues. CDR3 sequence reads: CASRKSDGRNQPQHF. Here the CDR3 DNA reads TGTGCCAGCAGAAAATCGGACGGACGTAATCAGCCCCAGCATTTT.

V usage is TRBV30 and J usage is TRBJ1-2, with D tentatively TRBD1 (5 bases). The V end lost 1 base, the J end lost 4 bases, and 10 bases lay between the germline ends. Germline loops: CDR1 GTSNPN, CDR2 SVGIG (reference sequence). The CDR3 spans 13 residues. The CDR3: CAWSGGRSYGYTF. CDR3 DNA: TGTGCCTGGAGTGGGGGCAGGTCCTATGGCTACACCTTC.

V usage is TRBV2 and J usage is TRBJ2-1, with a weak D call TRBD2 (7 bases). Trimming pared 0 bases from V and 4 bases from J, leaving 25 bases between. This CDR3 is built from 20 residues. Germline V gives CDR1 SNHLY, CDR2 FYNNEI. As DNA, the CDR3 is TGTGCCAGCAGTGAAGCAGGGGGGGGAGAGTTCATACGCCGGTACAATGAGCAGTTCTTC. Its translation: CASSEAGGGEFIRRYNEQFF.

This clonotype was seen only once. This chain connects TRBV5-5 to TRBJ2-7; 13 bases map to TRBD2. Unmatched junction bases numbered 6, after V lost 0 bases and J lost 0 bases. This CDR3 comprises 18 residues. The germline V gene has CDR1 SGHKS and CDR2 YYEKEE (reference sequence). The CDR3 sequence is CASSLGLAGGRSSYEQYF. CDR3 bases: TGTGCCAGCAGCTTGGGACTAGCGGGGGGCAGGAGCTCCTACGAGCAGTACTTC.

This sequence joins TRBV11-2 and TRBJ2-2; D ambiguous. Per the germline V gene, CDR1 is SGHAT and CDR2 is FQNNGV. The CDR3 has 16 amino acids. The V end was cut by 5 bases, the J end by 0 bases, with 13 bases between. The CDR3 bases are TGTGCCAGCAGCCCTAGGACGGATTCGAACACCGGGGAGCTGTTTTTT. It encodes CASSPRTDSNTGELFF.

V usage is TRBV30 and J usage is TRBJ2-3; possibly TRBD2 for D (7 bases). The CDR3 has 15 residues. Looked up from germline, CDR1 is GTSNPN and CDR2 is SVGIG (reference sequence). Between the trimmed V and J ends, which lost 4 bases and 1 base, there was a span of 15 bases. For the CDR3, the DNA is TGTGCCTGGACGTTGGGGGGGGGCCGCACAGATACGCAGTATTTT. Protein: CAWTLGGGRTDTQYF.

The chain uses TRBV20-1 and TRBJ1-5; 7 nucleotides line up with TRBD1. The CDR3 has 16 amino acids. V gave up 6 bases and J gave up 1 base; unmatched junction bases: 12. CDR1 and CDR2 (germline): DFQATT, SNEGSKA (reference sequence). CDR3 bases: TGCAGTGCGCACGTCCTAGGGGGCATGAGCAATCAGCCCCAGCATTTT. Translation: CSAHVLGGMSNQPQHF.

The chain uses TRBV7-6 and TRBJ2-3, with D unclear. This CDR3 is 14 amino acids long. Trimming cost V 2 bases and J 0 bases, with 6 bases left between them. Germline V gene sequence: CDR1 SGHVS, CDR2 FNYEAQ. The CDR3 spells CASSLPYSTDTQYF. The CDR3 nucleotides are TGTGCCAGCAGCTTACCATACAGCACAGATACGCAGTATTTT.

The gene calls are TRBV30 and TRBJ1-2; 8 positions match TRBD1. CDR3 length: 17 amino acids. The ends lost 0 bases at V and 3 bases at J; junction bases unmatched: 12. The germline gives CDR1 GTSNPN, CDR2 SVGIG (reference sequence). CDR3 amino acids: CAWSVIDVAGGHYGYTF. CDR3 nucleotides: TGTGCCTGGAGTGTTATCGATGTAGCAGGGGGCCACTATGGCTACACCTTC.

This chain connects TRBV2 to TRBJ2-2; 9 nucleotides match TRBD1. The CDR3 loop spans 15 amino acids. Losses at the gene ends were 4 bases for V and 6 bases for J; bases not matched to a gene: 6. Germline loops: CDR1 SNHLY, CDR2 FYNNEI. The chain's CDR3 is CASSGTGVKAGELFF. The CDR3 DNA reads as TGTGCCAGCAGTGGGACAGGGGTTAAAGCCGGGGAGCTGTTTTTT.

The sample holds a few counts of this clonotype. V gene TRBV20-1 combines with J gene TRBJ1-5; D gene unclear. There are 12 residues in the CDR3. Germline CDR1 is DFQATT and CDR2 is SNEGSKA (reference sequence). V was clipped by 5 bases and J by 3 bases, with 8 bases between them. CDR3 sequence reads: CSAVLDNQPQHF. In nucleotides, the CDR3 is TGCAGTGCTGTTCTCGACAATCAGCCCCAGCATTTT.

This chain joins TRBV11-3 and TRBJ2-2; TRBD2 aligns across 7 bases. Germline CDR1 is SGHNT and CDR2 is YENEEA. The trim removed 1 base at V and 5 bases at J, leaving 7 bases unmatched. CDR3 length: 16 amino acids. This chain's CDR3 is CASSLGGLVRTGELFF. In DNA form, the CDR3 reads TGTGCCAGCAGCTTAGGCGGACTAGTGCGAACCGGGGAGCTGTTTTTT.

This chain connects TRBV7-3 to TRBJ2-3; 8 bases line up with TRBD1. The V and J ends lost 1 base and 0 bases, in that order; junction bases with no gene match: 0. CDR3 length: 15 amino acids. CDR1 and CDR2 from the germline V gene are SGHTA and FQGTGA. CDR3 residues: CASSLRTGSTDTQYF. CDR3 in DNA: TGTGCCAGCAGCTTAAGGACAGGGAGCACAGATACGCAGTATTTT.

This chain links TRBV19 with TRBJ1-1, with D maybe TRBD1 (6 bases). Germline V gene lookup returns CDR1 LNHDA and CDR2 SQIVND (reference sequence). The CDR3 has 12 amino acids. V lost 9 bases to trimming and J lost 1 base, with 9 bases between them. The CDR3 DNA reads TGTGCCAGCACACAGGGGAACACTGAAGCTTTCTTT. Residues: CASTQGNTEAFF. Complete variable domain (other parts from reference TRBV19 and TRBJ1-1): DGGITQSPKYLFRKEGQNVTLSCEQNLNHDAMYWYRQDPGQGLRLIYYSQIVNDFQKGDIAEGYSVSREKKESFPLTVTSAQKNPTAFYLCASTQGNTEAFFGQGTRLTVV.

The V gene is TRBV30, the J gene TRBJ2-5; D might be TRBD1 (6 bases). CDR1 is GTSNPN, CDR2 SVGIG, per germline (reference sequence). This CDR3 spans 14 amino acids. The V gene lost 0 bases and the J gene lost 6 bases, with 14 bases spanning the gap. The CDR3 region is CAWSVQQGVKTQYF. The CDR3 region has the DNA TGTGCCTGGAGTGTACAACAGGGTGTAAAGACCCAGTACTTC.

CDR3 sequence: CASGGGQGYSNQPQHF. Here the CDR3 DNA reads TGTGCCAGCGGAGGAGGACAGGGCTATAGCAATCAGCCCCAGCATTTT. This sequence joins TRBV6-1 and TRBJ1-5; 8 bases are a match to TRBD1. The germline CDR1 and CDR2 sequences are MNHNS and SASEGT. The CDR3 contains 16 residues. The V gene end was trimmed by 8 bases and the J gene end by 0 bases; junction bases not matched to a gene: 9.

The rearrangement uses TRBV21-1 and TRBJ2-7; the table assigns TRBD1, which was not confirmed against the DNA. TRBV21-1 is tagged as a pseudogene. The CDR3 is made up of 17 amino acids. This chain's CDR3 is CASSKRWDRGLVYEQYF. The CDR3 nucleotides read TGTGCCAGCAGCAAACGATGGGACAGGGGTTTGGTCTACGAGCAGTACTTC.

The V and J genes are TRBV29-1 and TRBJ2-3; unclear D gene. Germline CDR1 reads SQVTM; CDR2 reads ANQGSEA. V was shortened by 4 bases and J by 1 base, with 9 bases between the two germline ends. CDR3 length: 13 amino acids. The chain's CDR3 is CSVATGGTDTQYF. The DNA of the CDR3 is TGCAGCGTTGCAACGGGCGGCACAGATACGCAGTATTTT.

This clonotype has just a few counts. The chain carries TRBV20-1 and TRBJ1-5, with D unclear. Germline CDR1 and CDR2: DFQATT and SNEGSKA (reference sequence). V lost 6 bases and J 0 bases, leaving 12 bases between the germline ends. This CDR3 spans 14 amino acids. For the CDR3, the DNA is TGCAGTGCCGCGGGCAGATATAGCAATCAGCCCCAGCATTTT. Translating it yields CSAAGRYSNQPQHF.

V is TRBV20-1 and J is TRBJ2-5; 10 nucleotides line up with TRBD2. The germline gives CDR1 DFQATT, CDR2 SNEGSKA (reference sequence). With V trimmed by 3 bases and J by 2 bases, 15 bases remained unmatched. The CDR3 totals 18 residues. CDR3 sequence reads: CSASLGSGGAQGQETQYF. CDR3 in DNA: TGCAGTGCTAGTTTAGGAAGCGGGGGGGCCCAGGGACAAGAGACCCAGTACTTC.

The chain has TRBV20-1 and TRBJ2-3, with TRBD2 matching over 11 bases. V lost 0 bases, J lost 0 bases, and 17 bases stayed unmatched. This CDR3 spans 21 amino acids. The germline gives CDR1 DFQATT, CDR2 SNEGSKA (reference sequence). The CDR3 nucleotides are TGCAGTGCTAGAGATGTCGTGAGGCTAGCGGGGGGCCCCGGTAGCACAGATACGCAGTATTTT. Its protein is CSARDVVRLAGGPGSTDTQYF.

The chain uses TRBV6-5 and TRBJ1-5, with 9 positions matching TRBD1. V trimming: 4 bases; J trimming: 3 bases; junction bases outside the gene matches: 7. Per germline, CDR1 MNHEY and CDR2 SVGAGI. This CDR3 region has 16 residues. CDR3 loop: CASSFGGTGFNQPQHF. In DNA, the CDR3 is TGTGCCAGCAGTTTCGGGGGGACAGGGTTCAATCAGCCCCAGCATTTT.

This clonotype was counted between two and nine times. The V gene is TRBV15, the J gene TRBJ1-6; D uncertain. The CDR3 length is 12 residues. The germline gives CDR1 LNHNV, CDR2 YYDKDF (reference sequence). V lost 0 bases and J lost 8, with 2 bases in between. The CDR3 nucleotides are TGTGCCACCAGCAGAGATCATTCACCCCTCCACTTT. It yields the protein CATSRDHSPLHF.

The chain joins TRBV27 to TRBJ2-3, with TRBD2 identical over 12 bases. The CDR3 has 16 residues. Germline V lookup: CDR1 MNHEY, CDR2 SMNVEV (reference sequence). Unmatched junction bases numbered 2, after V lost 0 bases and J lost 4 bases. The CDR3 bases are TGTGCCAGCAGTTTATCTGGGACTAGCGGGTCAGATACGCAGTATTTT. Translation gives CASSLSGTSGSDTQYF.

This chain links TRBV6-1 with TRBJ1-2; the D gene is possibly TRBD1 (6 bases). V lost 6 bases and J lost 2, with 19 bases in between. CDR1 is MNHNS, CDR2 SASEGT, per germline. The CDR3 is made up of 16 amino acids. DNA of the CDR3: TGTGCCAGCAGCAAGCGCGCTGACAGGATAAACTATGGCTACACCTTC. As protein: CASSKRADRINYGYTF.